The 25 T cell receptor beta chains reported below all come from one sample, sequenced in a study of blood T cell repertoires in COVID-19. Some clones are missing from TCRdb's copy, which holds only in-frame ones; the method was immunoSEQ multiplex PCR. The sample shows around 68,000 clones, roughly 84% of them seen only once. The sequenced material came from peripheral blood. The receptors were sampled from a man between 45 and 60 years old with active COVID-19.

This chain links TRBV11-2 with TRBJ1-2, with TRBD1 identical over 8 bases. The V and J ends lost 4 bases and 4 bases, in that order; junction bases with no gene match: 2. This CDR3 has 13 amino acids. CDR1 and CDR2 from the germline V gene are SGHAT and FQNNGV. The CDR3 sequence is CASSSTGVYGYTF. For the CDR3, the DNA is TGTGCCAGCAGCTCGACAGGGGTCTATGGCTACACCTTC.

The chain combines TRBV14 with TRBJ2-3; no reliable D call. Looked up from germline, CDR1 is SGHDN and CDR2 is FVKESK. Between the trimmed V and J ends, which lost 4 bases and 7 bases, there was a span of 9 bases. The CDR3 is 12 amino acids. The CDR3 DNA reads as TGTGCCAGCAGCCGGGCGAGTTATACGCAGTATTTT. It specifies CASSRASYTQYF.

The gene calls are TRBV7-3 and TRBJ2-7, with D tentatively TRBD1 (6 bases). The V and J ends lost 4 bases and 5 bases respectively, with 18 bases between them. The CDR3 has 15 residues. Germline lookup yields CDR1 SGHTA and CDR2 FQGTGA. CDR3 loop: CASSSQGSSADEQYF. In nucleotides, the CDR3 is TGTGCCAGCAGCTCACAGGGTAGTAGTGCTGACGAGCAGTACTTC.

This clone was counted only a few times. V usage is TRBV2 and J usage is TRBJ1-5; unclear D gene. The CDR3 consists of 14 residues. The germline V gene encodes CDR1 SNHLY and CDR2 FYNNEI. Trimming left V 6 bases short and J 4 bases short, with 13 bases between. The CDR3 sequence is CASSVDPGNQPQHF. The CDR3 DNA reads TGTGCCAGCAGCGTAGACCCGGGGAATCAGCCCCAGCATTTT.

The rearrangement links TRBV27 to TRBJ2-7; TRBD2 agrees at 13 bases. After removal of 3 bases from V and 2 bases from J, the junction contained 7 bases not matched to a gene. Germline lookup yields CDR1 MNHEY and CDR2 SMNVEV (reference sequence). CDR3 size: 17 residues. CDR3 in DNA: TGTGCCAGCAGTTTCCTCGGCGGGACTAGCGGGGCCTACGAGCAGTACTTC. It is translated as CASSFLGGTSGAYEQYF.

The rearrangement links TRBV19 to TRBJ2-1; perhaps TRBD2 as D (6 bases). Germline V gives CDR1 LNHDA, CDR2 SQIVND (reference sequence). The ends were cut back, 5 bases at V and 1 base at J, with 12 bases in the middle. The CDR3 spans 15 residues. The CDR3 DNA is TGTGCCAGTAGTGTATCGGGAGCTTCCTACAATGAGCAGTTCTTC. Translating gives CASSVSGASYNEQFF.

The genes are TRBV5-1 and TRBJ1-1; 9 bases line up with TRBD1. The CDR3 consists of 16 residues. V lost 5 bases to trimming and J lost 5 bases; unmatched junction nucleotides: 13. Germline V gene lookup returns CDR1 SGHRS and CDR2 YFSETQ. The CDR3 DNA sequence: TGCGCCAGCAGAATCTCCGGGACAGGGACGGGAACTGAAGCTTTCTTT. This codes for CASRISGTGTGTEAFF.

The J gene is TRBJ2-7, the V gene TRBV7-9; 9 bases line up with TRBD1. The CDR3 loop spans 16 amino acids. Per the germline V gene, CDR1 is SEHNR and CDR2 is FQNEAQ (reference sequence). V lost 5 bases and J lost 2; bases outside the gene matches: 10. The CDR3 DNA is TGTGCCAGCAGCCTCATCCTGACAGGGGGTACCTACGAGCAGTACTTC. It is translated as CASSLILTGGTYEQYF.

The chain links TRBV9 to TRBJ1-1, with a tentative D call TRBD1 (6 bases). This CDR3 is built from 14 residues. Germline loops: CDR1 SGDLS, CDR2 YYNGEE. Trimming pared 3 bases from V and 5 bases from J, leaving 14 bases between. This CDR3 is CASSARDMWTEAFF. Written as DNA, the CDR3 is TGTGCCAGCAGCGCCCGGGACATGTGGACTGAAGCTTTCTTT. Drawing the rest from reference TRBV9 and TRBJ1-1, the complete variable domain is DSGVTQTPKHLITATGQRVTLRCSPRSGDLSVYWYQQSLDQGLQFLIQYYNGEERAKGNILERFSAQQFPDLHSELNLSSLELGDSALYFCASSARDMWTEAFFGQGTRLTVV.

As DNA, the CDR3 is TGTGCCATCAGTGAGGGGGACAGGGCTCCTGAAGCTTTCTTT. It specifies CAISEGDRAPEAFF. V usage is TRBV10-3 and J usage is TRBJ1-1; TRBD1 aligns across 9 bases. J gave up 6 bases and V 2 bases, and 4 bases lay outside the gene matches. The germline V gene has CDR1 ENHRY and CDR2 SYGVKD. The CDR3 length is 14 residues.

The CDR3 DNA reads TGTGCCAGCAGCTTGGCGGGGGGGACAGGGGCCTACGAGCAGTACTTC. Amino acid sequence: CASSLAGGTGAYEQYF. V is TRBV5-4 and J is TRBJ2-7, with 10 bases matching TRBD1. The CDR3 is 16 amino acids. The J segment lost 2 bases and the V segment lost 0 bases, leaving 5 bases of the junction unmatched. Germline V gene sequence: CDR1 SGHNT, CDR2 YYREEE (reference sequence).

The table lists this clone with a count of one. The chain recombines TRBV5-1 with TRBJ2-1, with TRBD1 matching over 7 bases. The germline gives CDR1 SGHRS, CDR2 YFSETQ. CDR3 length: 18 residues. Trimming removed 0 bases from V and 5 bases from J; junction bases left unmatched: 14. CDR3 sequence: CASSLANLRQGGHNEQFF. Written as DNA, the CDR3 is TGCGCCAGCAGCTTGGCCAACTTACGACAGGGTGGCCACAATGAGCAGTTCTTC.

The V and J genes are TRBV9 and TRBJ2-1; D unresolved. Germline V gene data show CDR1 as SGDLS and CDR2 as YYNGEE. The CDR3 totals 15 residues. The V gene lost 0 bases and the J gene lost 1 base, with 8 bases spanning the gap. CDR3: CASSVDGRSYNEQFF. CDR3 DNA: TGTGCCAGCAGCGTAGATGGGCGTTCCTACAATGAGCAGTTCTTC.

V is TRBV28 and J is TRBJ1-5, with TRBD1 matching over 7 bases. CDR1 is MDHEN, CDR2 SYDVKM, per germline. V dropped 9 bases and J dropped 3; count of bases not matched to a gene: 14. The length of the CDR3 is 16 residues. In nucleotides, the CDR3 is TGTGCCAGGCCTAAACCCGGGACAGATAACAATCAGCCCCAGCATTTT. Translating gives CARPKPGTDNNQPQHF.

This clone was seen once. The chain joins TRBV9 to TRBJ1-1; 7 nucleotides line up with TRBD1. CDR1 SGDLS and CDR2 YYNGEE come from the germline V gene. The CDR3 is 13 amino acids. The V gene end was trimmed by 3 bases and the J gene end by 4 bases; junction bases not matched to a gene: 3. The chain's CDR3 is CASSGQGSTEAFF. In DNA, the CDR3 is TGTGCCAGCAGCGGACAGGGATCCACTGAAGCTTTCTTT.

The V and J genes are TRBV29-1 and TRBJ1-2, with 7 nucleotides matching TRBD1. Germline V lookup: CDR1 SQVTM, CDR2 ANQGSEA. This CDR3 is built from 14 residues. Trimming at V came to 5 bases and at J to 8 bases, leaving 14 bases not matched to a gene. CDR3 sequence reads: CSVPNPGQYRGYTF. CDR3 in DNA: TGCAGCGTTCCGAACCCGGGACAGTATAGGGGCTACACCTTC.

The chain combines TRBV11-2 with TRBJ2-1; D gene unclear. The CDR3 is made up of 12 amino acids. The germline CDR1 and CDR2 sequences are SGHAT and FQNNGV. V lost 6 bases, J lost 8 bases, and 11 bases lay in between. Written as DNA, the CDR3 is TGTGCCAGCAGAGCCCCCCCTCATGAGCAGTTCTTC. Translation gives CASRAPPHEQFF.

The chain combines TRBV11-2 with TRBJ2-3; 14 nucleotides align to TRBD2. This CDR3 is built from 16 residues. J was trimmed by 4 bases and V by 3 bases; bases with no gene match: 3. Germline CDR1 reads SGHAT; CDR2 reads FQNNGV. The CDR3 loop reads CASSLGLAGVPDTQYF. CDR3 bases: TGTGCCAGCAGCTTGGGACTAGCGGGAGTTCCAGATACGCAGTATTTT.

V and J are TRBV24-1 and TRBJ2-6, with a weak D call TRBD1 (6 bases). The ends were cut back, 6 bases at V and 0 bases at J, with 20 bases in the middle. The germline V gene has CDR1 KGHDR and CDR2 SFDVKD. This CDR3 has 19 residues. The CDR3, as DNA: TGTGCCACCAGTCCGACCACAGGGAGCACTTTCTCTGGGGCCAACGTCCTGACTTTC. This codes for CATSPTTGSTFSGANVLTF.

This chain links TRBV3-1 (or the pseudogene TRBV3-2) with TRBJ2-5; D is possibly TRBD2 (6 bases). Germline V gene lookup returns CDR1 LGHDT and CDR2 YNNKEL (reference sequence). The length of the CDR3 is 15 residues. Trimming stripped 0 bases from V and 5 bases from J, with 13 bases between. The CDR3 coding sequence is TGTGCCAGCAGCCAAGAGGTACTAGCCCTGGAGACCCAGTACTTC. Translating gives CASSQEVLALETQYF.

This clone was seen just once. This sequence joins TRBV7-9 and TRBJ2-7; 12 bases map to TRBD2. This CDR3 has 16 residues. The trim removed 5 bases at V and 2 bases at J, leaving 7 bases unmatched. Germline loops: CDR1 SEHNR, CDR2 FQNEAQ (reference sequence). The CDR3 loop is CASSLRTSGNPYEQYF. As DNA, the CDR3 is TGTGCCAGCAGCCTACGGACTAGCGGGAATCCCTACGAGCAGTACTTC. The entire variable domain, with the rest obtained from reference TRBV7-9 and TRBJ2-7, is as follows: DTGVSQNPRHKITKRGQNVTFRCDPISEHNRLYWYRQTLGQGPEFLTYFQNEAQLEKSRLLSDRFSAERPKGSFSTLEIQRTEQGDSAMYLCASSLRTSGNPYEQYFGPGTRLTVT.

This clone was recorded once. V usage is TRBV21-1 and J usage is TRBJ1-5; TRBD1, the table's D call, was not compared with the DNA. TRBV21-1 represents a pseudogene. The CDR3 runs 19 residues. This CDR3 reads CASSTFTQGADNSNQPQHF. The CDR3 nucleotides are TGTGCCAGCAGCACCTTTACACAGGGGGCGGACAATAGCAATCAGCCCCAGCATTTT.

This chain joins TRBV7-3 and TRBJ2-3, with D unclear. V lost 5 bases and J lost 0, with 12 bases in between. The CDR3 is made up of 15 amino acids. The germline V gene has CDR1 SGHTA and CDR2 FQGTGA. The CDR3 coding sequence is TGTGCCAGCAGCCCCGTGGGCCGTAGCACAGATACGCAGTATTTT. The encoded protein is CASSPVGRSTDTQYF.

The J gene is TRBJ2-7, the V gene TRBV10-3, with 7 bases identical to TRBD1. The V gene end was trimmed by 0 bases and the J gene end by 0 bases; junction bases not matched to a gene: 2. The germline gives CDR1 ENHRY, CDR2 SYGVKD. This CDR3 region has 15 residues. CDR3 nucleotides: TGTGCCATCAGTGAGTCGGGACAGATCTCCTACGAGCAGTACTTC. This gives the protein CAISESGQISYEQYF.

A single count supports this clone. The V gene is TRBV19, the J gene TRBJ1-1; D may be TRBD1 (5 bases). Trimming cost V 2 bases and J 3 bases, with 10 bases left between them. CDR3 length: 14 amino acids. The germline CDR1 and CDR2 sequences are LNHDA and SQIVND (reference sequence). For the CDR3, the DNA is TGTGCCAGTAGTATAATACCGGGGGACACTGAAGCTTTCTTT. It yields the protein CASSIIPGDTEAFF.